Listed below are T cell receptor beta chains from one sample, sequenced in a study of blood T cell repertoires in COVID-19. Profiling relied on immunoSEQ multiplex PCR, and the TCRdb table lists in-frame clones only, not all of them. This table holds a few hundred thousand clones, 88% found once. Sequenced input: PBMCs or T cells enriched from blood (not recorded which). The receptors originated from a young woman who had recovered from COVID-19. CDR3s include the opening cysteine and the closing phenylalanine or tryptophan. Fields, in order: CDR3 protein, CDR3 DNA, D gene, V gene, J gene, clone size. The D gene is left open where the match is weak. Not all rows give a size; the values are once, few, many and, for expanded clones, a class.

CDR3 protein: CASSWGWGTGGGSTEAFF; CDR3 DNA: TGTGCCAGCAGTTGGGGGTGGGGGACAGGGGGAGGAAGCACTGAAGCTTTCTTT; D gene: TRBD1; V gene: TRBV28; J gene: TRBJ1-1; clone size: NA
CDR3 protein: CASSASGAGTQYF; CDR3 DNA: TGTGCCAGCAGTGCCAGTGGCGCGGGGACCCAGTACTTC; D gene: NA; V gene: TRBV28; J gene: TRBJ2-5; clone size: NA
CDR3 protein: CASSLDTYEQYF; CDR3 DNA: TGTGCCAGCAGCTTGGACACCTACGAGCAGTACTTC; D gene: NA; V gene: TRBV5-4; J gene: TRBJ2-7; clone size: once
CDR3 protein: CASSQTGTGLYEQYF; CDR3 DNA: TGTGCCAGCAGCCAAACCGGGACAGGGCTCTACGAGCAGTACTTC; D gene: TRBD1; V gene: TRBV4-2; J gene: TRBJ2-7; clone size: once
CDR3 protein: CASSELAGLTDTQYF; CDR3 DNA: TGTGCCAGCAGCGAACTAGCGGGGTTGACAGATACGCAGTATTTT; D gene: TRBD2; V gene: TRBV14; J gene: TRBJ2-3; clone size: NA
CDR3 protein: CASSQAGSFLGGYTF; CDR3 DNA: TGCGCCAGCAGCCAAGCTGGCTCGTTTCTAGGCGGCTACACCTTC; D gene: NA; V gene: TRBV4-1; J gene: TRBJ1-2; clone size: NA
CDR3 protein: CASSPDRWGLNSPLHF; CDR3 DNA: TGTGCCAGCTCACCTGACAGGTGGGGGCTTAATTCACCCCTCCACTTT; D gene: NA; V gene: TRBV18; J gene: TRBJ1-6; clone size: NA
CDR3 protein: CASSAGTGSRLDDTF; CDR3 DNA: TGTGCCAGCAGCGCCGGGACAGGGAGTAGGCTTGATGACACCTTC; D gene: TRBD1; V gene: TRBV2; J gene: TRBJ1-2; clone size: NA
CDR3 protein: CASSMGSGGARNEQFF; CDR3 DNA: TGTGCCAGTAGTATGGGGAGCGGGGGGGCGCGGAATGAGCAGTTCTTC; D gene: TRBD2; V gene: TRBV19; J gene: TRBJ2-1; clone size: NA
CDR3 protein: CATAVGGSWNTEAFF; CDR3 DNA: TGTGCCACCGCGGTTGGGGGGTCGTGGAACACTGAAGCTTTCTTT; D gene: NA; V gene: TRBV19; J gene: TRBJ1-1; clone size: NA
CDR3 protein: CASSRSSALHF; CDR3 DNA: TGTGCCAGCAGTCGATCGTCAGCCCTCCACTTT; D gene: NA; V gene: TRBV6-2/TRBV6-3; J gene: TRBJ1-6; clone size: once
CDR3 protein: CASSEGTIASNEQFF; CDR3 DNA: TGTGCCAGCAGTGAAGGGACTATAGCTTCCAATGAGCAGTTCTTC; D gene: NA; V gene: TRBV6-1; J gene: TRBJ2-1; clone size: NA
CDR3 protein: CASSSRDNAYEQYF; CDR3 DNA: TGTGCCAGCAGCAGCCGGGACAACGCCTACGAGCAGTACTTC; D gene: NA; V gene: TRBV3-1/TRBV3-2; J gene: TRBJ2-7; clone size: NA
CDR3 protein: CASSRPGTGESGNTIYF; CDR3 DNA: TGTGCCAGCAGCCGTCCCGGGACAGGGGAGTCGGGAAACACCATATATTTT; D gene: TRBD1; V gene: TRBV5-6; J gene: TRBJ1-3; clone size: NA
CDR3 protein: CASSQLAGDNTGELFF; CDR3 DNA: TGTGCCAGCAGCCAACTAGCGGGGGATAACACCGGGGAGCTGTTTTTT; D gene: TRBD2; V gene: TRBV3-1/TRBV3-2; J gene: TRBJ2-2; clone size: NA
CDR3 protein: CAWPGGGYGYTF; CDR3 DNA: TGTGCCTGGCCCGGTGGCGGCTATGGCTACACCTTC; D gene: NA; V gene: TRBV30; J gene: TRBJ1-2; clone size: NA